This TCR beta chain was sequenced in a study of technical replicates of blood from several donors. Generated by immunoSEQ multiplex PCR, the TCRdb table keeps only in-frame clones and is missing some. The sample lists more than 65,000 clones; nearly 96% were seen once. Trimming left V 10 bases short and J 7 bases short, with 10 bases between. There are 11 residues in the CDR3. Germline CDR1 is MNHEY and CDR2 is SVGAGI. Source material: T cells isolated from PBMCs. This rearrangement joins TRBV6-5 to TRBJ1-4, with D perhaps matching TRBD1 (5 bases). The clonotype was recovered from a human donor in good health. CDR3 amino acids: CATGRGEKLFF. The CDR3 nucleotides are TGTGCCACCGGTAGGGGTGAAAAACTGTTTTTT.